Reported below is one T cell receptor beta chain. The antigen is undetermined. Compared with germline, one end of the junction differs, possibly owing to a read error. The CDR3 contains 16 residues. The germline CDR1 and CDR2 sequences are MNHNS and SASEGT. These data originate in a study of CD8+ T cells in alopecia areata. Background on the study: Affected scalp percentage determined the severity score of treated patients. Overall study findings and caveats: Many expanded lesional clones stayed in scalp and blood while on tofacitinib. Researchers reported that TCR sharing among patients proved less clear than in mice, possibly HLA-linked.

Treatment specified: oral pan-JAK inhibitor, 5-10 mg twice daily. The study team obtained lesional scalp punch biopsies and peripheral blood from alopecia areata patients. Extracted RNA was reverse transcribed into cDNA, the sequencing template. Clones were sequenced by immunoSEQ multiplex PCR, and TCRdb holds only the in-frame ones, with some missing. The sample holds 95,000 to 110,000 clones, 84% seen once. The rearrangement uses TRBV6-1 and TRBJ1-1, with D possibly matching TRBD1 (5 bases). The material sequenced was CD8+ T cells sorted from blood, taken at week 24, from a patient treated with tofacitinib. The sequence derives from a human donor with alopecia areata. The CDR3: CASSEEETGGNTEASF. The CDR3 DNA reads TGTGCCAGCAGTGAAGAAGAAACAGGAGGGAACACTGAAGCTTCCTTT.